One sample yielded the 27 T cell receptor beta chains listed below, sequenced in a study of technical replicates of blood from several donors. The protocol was immunoSEQ multiplex PCR, while the TCRdb copy is restricted to in-frame clones and leaves out a portion. Of nearly 90,000 clones in the sample, around 93% were seen once. The material sequenced was T cells isolated from PBMCs. These receptors were collected from a human donor in good health.

The count of this clone is one. The chain is built from TRBV30 and TRBJ1-5; 7 bases line up with TRBD1. Germline trimming cut 4 bases from V and 3 bases from J; bases unmatched to any gene: 9. The CDR3 contains 15 residues. Germline V gene lookup returns CDR1 GTSNPN and CDR2 SVGIG (reference sequence). Written as DNA, the CDR3 is TGTGCCTGGACTGCCGGGACAGCGAACAATCAGCCCCAGCATTTT. Amino acid sequence: CAWTAGTANNQPQHF.

The chain uses TRBV27 and TRBJ2-5; no definite D call. In germline, CDR1 is MNHEY, CDR2 SMNVEV (reference sequence). This CDR3 comprises 15 residues. Trimming left V 3 bases short and J 5 bases short, with 16 bases between. The CDR3 loop reads CASSFFPKISETQYF. CDR3 coding DNA: TGTGCCAGCAGTTTCTTTCCCAAAATCAGTGAGACCCAGTACTTC.

The chain couples TRBV6-5 to TRBJ2-3; TRBD1 matches at 12 bases. Germline V gives CDR1 MNHEY, CDR2 SVGAGI. Germline trimming cut 2 bases from V and 4 bases from J; bases unmatched to any gene: 4. The CDR3 spans 16 residues. This chain's CDR3 is CASSYLGTGGADTQYF. For the CDR3, the DNA is TGTGCCAGCAGTTACCTGGGGACAGGGGGCGCAGATACGCAGTATTTT.

The rearrangement joins TRBV18 to TRBJ1-5; possibly TRBD1 for D (6 bases). Germline values: CDR1 KGHSH, CDR2 LQKENI. The CDR3 extends over 15 amino acids. With 2 bases removed from V and 8 bases from J, the gap between germline ends came to 16 bases. CDR3 region: CASSPTGLRVKPQHF. As DNA, the CDR3 is TGTGCCAGCTCACCAACAGGGCTAAGGGTTAAGCCCCAGCATTTT.

This clone was seen a few times. The rearrangement joins TRBV4-2 to TRBJ2-7, with 9 bases aligning to TRBD2. J was trimmed by 4 bases and V by 0 bases; bases with no gene match: 7. Germline V CDR1 and CDR2: LGHNA, YNFKEQ. This CDR3 is 16 amino acids long. The CDR3 here is CASSQDLSSGIYEQYF. CDR3 sequence (DNA): TGTGCCAGCAGCCAAGATTTGTCTAGCGGGATATACGAGCAGTACTTC.

The V gene is TRBV4-1, the J gene TRBJ1-5; TRBD1 aligns across 7 bases. Trimming cost V 0 bases and J 3 bases; bases outside gene matches: 14. Germline-derived CDR1 and CDR2 are MGHRA and YSYEKL. The CDR3 consists of 19 residues. The CDR3 protein is CASSQDPSMTGYYNQPQHF. In DNA form, the CDR3 reads TGCGCCAGCAGCCAAGACCCCTCGATGACAGGGTACTACAATCAGCCCCAGCATTTT.

The gene calls are TRBV6-5 and TRBJ1-4; TRBD1 agrees at 7 bases. Germline V gene data show CDR1 as MNHEY and CDR2 as SVGAGI. The CDR3 contains 16 residues. Trimming at V came to 2 bases and at J to 8 bases, leaving 11 bases not matched to a gene. The CDR3 DNA reads TGTGCCAGCAGTTACCGGTACGACAGGGATTCGGAAAAACTGTTTTTT. This translates into CASSYRYDRDSEKLFF.

V and J are TRBV4-3 and TRBJ1-4; TRBD1 matches 7 bases. Germline values: CDR1 LGHNA, CDR2 YSLEER. With V trimmed by 0 bases and J by 8 bases, 21 bases remained unmatched. CDR3 length equals 20 residues. CDR3 bases: TGCGCCAGCAGCCAAGATCCTTTTGTGGAGGGGGCCCTATCCGCCGAAAAACTGTTTTTT. It codes for CASSQDPFVEGALSAEKLFF.

In DNA, the CDR3 is TGTGCCAGCAGTGATTTTGGGGTAGGGAGGTTTAGCAATCAGCCCCAGCATTTT. This codes for CASSDFGVGRFSNQPQHF. The chain is built from TRBV6-1 and TRBJ1-5; D is uncertain. Germline V CDR1 and CDR2: MNHNS, SASEGT. V was trimmed by 3 bases and J by 0 bases, leaving 18 bases between them. The CDR3 totals 18 residues.

This clone has only one observation. CDR3 DNA: TGTGCCAGCAGCGTTGGACTATTCACCTACGAGCAGTACTTC. Translated: CASSVGLFTYEQYF. The chain employs TRBV9 and TRBJ2-7; D is possibly TRBD2 (6 bases). Germline CDR1 reads SGDLS; CDR2 reads YYNGEE. CDR3 size: 14 residues. V lost 2 bases and J lost 2, with 11 bases in between.

The chain is built from TRBV29-1 and TRBJ2-5; D unclear. The CDR3 is 13 amino acids. Germline values: CDR1 SQVTM, CDR2 ANQGSEA. With 1 base removed from V and 5 bases from J, the gap between germline ends came to 11 bases. The CDR3, as DNA: TGCAGCGTTGAAGGGCTCCGCAGTGAGACCCAGTACTTC. Translated: CSVEGLRSETQYF.

The chain is built from TRBV19 and TRBJ1-5, with D hard to call. Germline-derived CDR1 and CDR2 are LNHDA and SQIVND (reference sequence). Trimming cost V 7 bases and J 9 bases, with 19 bases left between them. This CDR3 spans 14 amino acids. This chain's CDR3 is CASTGDAEVWPQHF. The CDR3 bases are TGTGCCAGTACGGGAGACGCTGAGGTCTGGCCCCAGCATTTT.

In DNA, the CDR3 is TGCAGCGTTTATCTGCGGGCCTCAGGATTCTCCGAGCAGTACTTC. It specifies CSVYLRASGFSEQYF. The chain carries TRBV29-1 and TRBJ2-7, with TRBD2 as a possible D gene (5 bases). Trimming stripped 5 bases from V and 6 bases from J, with 23 bases between. Germline V gives CDR1 SQVTM, CDR2 ANQGSEA. The CDR3 covers 15 residues.

The J gene is TRBJ1-1, the V gene TRBV4-1; weak D call: TRBD1 (6 bases). V was clipped by 2 bases and J by 5 bases, with 12 bases between them. The V gene's germline CDR1 is MGHRA and CDR2 YSYEKL. This CDR3 region has 14 residues. CDR3 coding DNA: TGCGCCAGCAGCCAACCCAGGGGTAGTACTGAAGCTTTCTTT. Its protein is CASSQPRGSTEAFF.

J is TRBJ1-3 and V is TRBV7-8; D gene unclear. The germline V and J ends were trimmed by 2 bases and 2 bases, with 10 bases remaining between them. Per the germline V gene, CDR1 is SGHVS and CDR2 is FQNEAQ. The CDR3 consists of 15 residues. CDR3: CASSLLAGTGNTIYF. CDR3 nucleotide sequence: TGTGCCAGCAGCTTATTAGCCGGAACTGGAAACACCATATATTTT.

This clone occurred once. The gene calls are TRBV6-6 and TRBJ2-7; 11 nucleotides agree with TRBD2. V shed 2 bases, J shed 6 bases, and the junction held 3 bases outside the gene matches. The CDR3 contains 14 residues. Germline V CDR1 and CDR2: MNHNY, SVGAGI (reference sequence). The CDR3 DNA follows: TGTGCCAGCAGTTACGGGACTAGCGGAAGCGAGCAGTACTTC. Translation: CASSYGTSGSEQYF.

This rearrangement joins TRBV30 to TRBJ1-2, with 10 bases aligning to TRBD1. This CDR3 region has 14 residues. With 3 bases clipped from V and 1 base from J, the junction kept 2 bases outside the gene matches. The V gene's germline CDR1 is GTSNPN and CDR2 SVGIG (reference sequence). CDR3 nucleotide sequence: TGTGCCTGGAGGACAGGGGGCGTTAACTATGGCTACACCTTC. This sequence encodes CAWRTGGVNYGYTF.

The chain uses TRBV2 and TRBJ1-2; 9 bases align to TRBD1. The length of the CDR3 is 14 residues. Per germline, CDR1 SNHLY and CDR2 FYNNEI. The V and J ends lost 3 bases and 10 bases, in that order; junction bases with no gene match: 9. In DNA form, the CDR3 reads TGTGCCAGCAGTGAGGGACAGGGATTCGAGTTCTACACCTTC. Translating gives CASSEGQGFEFYTF.

The CDR3 DNA reads as TGTGCCAGCAGCTTGGGGTCTAGCGGGACTCCCTACGAGCAGTACTTC. Protein product: CASSLGSSGTPYEQYF. The rearrangement links TRBV5-4 to TRBJ2-7, with 9 positions matching TRBD2. The CDR3 has 16 amino acids. Trimming at V came to 0 bases and at J to 2 bases, leaving 6 bases not matched to a gene. CDR1 is SGHNT and CDR2 is YYREEE in the germline V gene (reference sequence).

CDR3 residues: CAISETGGYGYTF. The CDR3, as DNA: TGTGCCATCAGTGAGACAGGGGGATATGGCTACACCTTC. This chain joins TRBV10-3 and TRBJ1-2, with 8 nucleotides matching TRBD1. V lost 2 bases and J lost 5; bases outside the gene matches: 1. There are 13 residues in the CDR3. Germline CDR1 is ENHRY and CDR2 is SYGVKD.

This chain uses TRBV6-1 with TRBJ1-5; weak D call: TRBD1 (5 bases). The CDR3 has 14 residues. The V and J ends lost 6 bases and 0 bases respectively, with 9 bases between them. Germline loops: CDR1 MNHNS, CDR2 SASEGT. The DNA for the CDR3 is TGTGCCAGCAGAATGACAGATAGCAATCAGCCCCAGCATTTT. Its translation is CASRMTDSNQPQHF.

The chain uses TRBV11-3 and TRBJ2-1; 8 bases match TRBD2. J lost 3 bases, V lost 1 base, and 5 bases had no gene match. The CDR3 runs 16 residues. Germline values: CDR1 SGHNT, CDR2 YENEEA. The CDR3 DNA reads TGTGCCAGCAGCTTAGGAGTAGCGGGAATCTACAATGAGCAGTTCTTC. Protein product: CASSLGVAGIYNEQFF.

The genes are TRBV28 and TRBJ1-2; 9 bases line up with TRBD1. Germline V gives CDR1 MDHEN, CDR2 SYDVKM. This CDR3 comprises 14 residues. V lost 6 bases, J lost 4 bases, and 6 bases stayed unmatched. The CDR3 nucleotides are TGTGCCAGCAGGACCGGGACAGGGATCTATGGCTACACCTTC. This codes for CASRTGTGIYGYTF.

The V and J genes are TRBV6-1 and TRBJ2-5; TRBD2 agrees at 11 bases. V trimming: 2 bases; J trimming: 5 bases; junction bases outside the gene matches: 13. Per germline, CDR1 MNHNS and CDR2 SASEGT. The CDR3 loop spans 18 amino acids. CDR3 sequence reads: CASSELWASGRNSETQYF. The CDR3 coding sequence is TGTGCCAGCAGTGAATTGTGGGCTAGCGGGAGGAATTCCGAGACCCAGTACTTC.

This rearrangement joins TRBV9 to TRBJ2-5; the match to TRBD1 covers 12 bases. The germline V gene encodes CDR1 SGDLS and CDR2 YYNGEE. Trimming cost V 2 bases and J 5 bases; bases outside gene matches: 7. The CDR3 runs to 16 residues. The chain's CDR3 is CASSVRGQGAWETQYF. In DNA form, the CDR3 reads TGTGCCAGCAGCGTGAGGGGACAGGGGGCCTGGGAGACCCAGTACTTC.

This sequence joins TRBV7-3 and TRBJ2-3, with D perhaps matching TRBD1 (5 bases). CDR1 and CDR2 from the germline V gene are SGHTA and FQGTGA. The CDR3 is 19 amino acids. Trimming stripped 1 base from V and 0 bases from J, with 20 bases between. The CDR3 sequence is CASSLILPTADTSTDTQYF. Here the CDR3 DNA reads TGTGCCAGCAGCTTAATTCTTCCGACAGCTGACACTAGCACAGATACGCAGTATTTT.

The rearrangement links TRBV6-5 to TRBJ1-1; D perhaps matches TRBD1 (6 bases). CDR3 length: 14 residues. Per germline, CDR1 MNHEY and CDR2 SVGAGI. V lost 2 bases, J lost 1 base, and 8 bases lay in between. The CDR3 DNA follows: TGTGCCAGCAGTTACGGCAGGGGGAACACTGAAGCTTTCTTT. Translated: CASSYGRGNTEAFF.